The 29 T cell receptor beta chains below were found in one sample sequenced in a study of shared clonotypes between healthy human individuals. TCRdb's table, derived via immunoSEQ multiplex PCR, lists solely in-frame clones and lacks some. Of a few million clones in the sample, over 90% were seen once. The sample taken for sequencing was naive CD4+ T cells from PBMCs. Subset given: CD45RA+ positively selected. These TCRs come from a man younger than 35 in good health. Some clones in this sample may be carry-over from other donors' samples.

The CDR3 loop reads CASSFSGAEAFF. In DNA, the CDR3 is TGTGCCAGCAGCTTCAGTGGGGCTGAAGCTTTCTTT. The rearrangement uses TRBV11-3 and TRBJ1-1; D is undetermined. The V gene's germline CDR1 is SGHNT and CDR2 YENEEA. Trimming took 3 bases from V and 6 from J, leaving 8 bases between them. This CDR3 region has 12 residues.

The chain carries TRBV9 and TRBJ2-1; possible D gene TRBD2, 6 bases. V was clipped by 2 bases and J by 9 bases, with 15 bases between them. Germline V lookup: CDR1 SGDLS, CDR2 YYNGEE. The CDR3 has 14 amino acids. Here the CDR3 DNA reads TGTGCCAGCAGCGTCACCGGGACTCAGAGTGAGCAGTTCTTC. It codes for CASSVTGTQSEQFF.

V gene TRBV30 combines with J gene TRBJ2-2; D is unresolved. Trimming left V 0 bases short and J 5 bases short, with 13 bases between. The CDR3 length is 15 residues. Germline V gene sequence: CDR1 GTSNPN, CDR2 SVGIG (reference sequence). The CDR3 protein is CAWSVSVGLTGELFF. CDR3 nucleotides: TGTGCCTGGAGTGTATCGGTCGGGTTAACCGGGGAGCTGTTTTTT.

The chain couples TRBV7-2 to TRBJ2-5, with TRBD2 matching over 13 bases. Germline CDR1 reads SGHTA; CDR2 reads FQGNSA. CDR3 length: 17 residues. J was trimmed by 4 bases and V by 5 bases; bases with no gene match: 10. In DNA form, the CDR3 reads TGTGCCAGCAGCCAGGGGACTAGCGGGAAAACGGGAGAGACCCAGTACTTC. It translates to CASSQGTSGKTGETQYF.

The V gene is TRBV19, the J gene TRBJ1-4, with D perhaps TRBD1 (5 bases). Deletions cut 6 bases from V and 7 bases from J, with 15 bases between. CDR3 length equals 14 residues. CDR1 and CDR2 from the germline V gene are LNHDA and SQIVND (reference sequence). The CDR3: CASRGPARVEKLFF. Here the CDR3 DNA reads TGTGCCAGTAGGGGACCGGCGAGAGTTGAAAAACTGTTTTTT.

The chain has TRBV5-4 and TRBJ1-2; D unclear. V was shortened by 4 bases and J by 5 bases, with 21 bases between the two germline ends. The CDR3 sequence is 16 residues long. The germline gives CDR1 SGHNT, CDR2 YYREEE (reference sequence). CDR3 DNA sequence: TGTGCCAGCAGCCTTTATACTCAGTGGAGGAGTTATGGCTACACCTTC. Residues: CASSLYTQWRSYGYTF.

CDR3 nucleotide sequence: TGTGCCAGCGGTATTCAGGGAGCCGGGGAGCTGTTTTTT. This translates into CASGIQGAGELFF. The chain has TRBV2 and TRBJ2-2; the D call may be TRBD1 or TRBD2 (5 bases each). From germline, CDR1 is SNHLY and CDR2 FYNNEI. V dropped 8 bases and J dropped 6 bases, with 13 bases sitting between them. CDR3 length equals 13 residues.

V usage is TRBV2 and J usage is TRBJ1-5; 7 positions agree with TRBD1. V shed 6 bases and J 4 bases; nucleotides not matched to a gene: 6. This CDR3 region has 14 residues. The V gene's germline CDR1 is SNHLY and CDR2 FYNNEI. CDR3 residues: CASRATGTNQPQHF. The CDR3 bases are TGTGCCAGCAGGGCGACAGGGACGAATCAGCCCCAGCATTTT.

This clone was detected only once. V usage is TRBV7-2 and J usage is TRBJ1-5; maybe TRBD1 (6 bases). The CDR3 loop spans 16 amino acids. Trimming left V 1 base short and J 4 bases short, with 14 bases between. Germline-derived CDR1 and CDR2 are SGHTA and FQGNSA. The CDR3 nucleotides are TGTGCCAGCAGCTTAGAGCCAGGGGTTGAAAATCAGCCCCAGCATTTT. Protein product: CASSLEPGVENQPQHF.

Written as DNA, the CDR3 is TGTGCCAGCAGCAAACAGGCGGGGGACACTGAAGCTTTCTTT. Protein sequence: CASSKQAGDTEAFF. The chain carries TRBV7-3 and TRBJ1-1, with D tentatively TRBD1 (5 bases). Germline values: CDR1 SGHTA, CDR2 FQGTGA. CDR3 size: 14 residues. V shed 5 bases and J shed 3 bases, with 13 bases lying between them. Complete variable domain (other parts from reference TRBV7-3 and TRBJ1-1): GAGVSQTPSNKVTEKGKYVELRCDPISGHTALYWYRQSLGQGPEFLIYFQGTGAADDSGLPNDRFFAVRPEGSVSTLKIQRTERGDSAVYLCASSKQAGDTEAFFGQGTRLTVV.

This clone was detected a few times. This specimen includes other DNA sequences encoding the same CDR3. The chain recombines TRBV30 with TRBJ2-5; no clear D gene. The CDR3 covers 10 residues. Germline V gives CDR1 GTSNPN, CDR2 SVGIG (reference sequence). Trimming removed 0 bases at V and 5 bases at J, with 1 base between. CDR3 residues: CAWSVETQYF. The CDR3 DNA follows: TGTGCCTGGAGTGTTGAGACCCAGTACTTC.

The chain links TRBV4-2 to TRBJ1-2; TRBD1 matches 9 bases. Germline CDR1 LGHNA, CDR2 YNFKEQ. J gave up 4 bases and V 4 bases, and 7 bases lay outside the gene matches. The CDR3 loop spans 15 amino acids. CDR3 DNA sequence: TGTGCCAGCAGCCCCAGACAGGGGGATTTCTATGGCTACACCTTC. Its translation is CASSPRQGDFYGYTF.

This sequence joins TRBV29-1 and TRBJ2-1, with D tentatively TRBD2 (6 bases). The CDR3 spans 12 residues. Germline V lookup: CDR1 SQVTM, CDR2 ANQGSEA. V lost 6 bases and J lost 5, with 11 bases in between. The CDR3 region is CSVSGDNNEQFF. DNA of the CDR3: TGCAGCGTCTCGGGGGATAACAATGAGCAGTTCTTC.

This rearrangement joins TRBV5-1 to TRBJ2-7, with TRBD2 matching 9 bases. The germline V gene encodes CDR1 SGHRS and CDR2 YFSETQ. V lost 2 bases to trimming and J lost 3 bases; unmatched junction nucleotides: 9. This CDR3 has 16 residues. The CDR3 protein is CASSFSRASGNYEQYF. The DNA of the CDR3 is TGCGCCAGCAGCTTCAGTCGGGCTAGCGGGAACTACGAGCAGTACTTC. Filled out from reference TRBV5-1 and TRBJ2-7, the complete variable domain reads KAGVTQTPRYLIKTRGQQVTLSCSPISGHRSVSWYQQTPGQGLQFLFEYFSETQRNKGNFPGRFSGRQFSNSRSEMNVSTLELGDSALYLCASSFSRASGNYEQYFGPGTRLTVT.

The CDR3 DNA reads TGTGCCAGCAGTGCCGGGACAGGGGCTGGGGCCAACGTCCTGACTTTC. Encoded protein: CASSAGTGAGANVLTF. The J gene is TRBJ2-6, the V gene TRBV6-1, with 10 bases matching TRBD1. The trim removed 4 bases at V and 2 bases at J, leaving 2 bases unmatched. Germline loops: CDR1 MNHNS, CDR2 SASEGT. CDR3 length: 16 amino acids.

This chain joins TRBV5-1 and TRBJ2-5; a possible D gene is TRBD1 (5 bases). The V and J ends lost 8 bases and 4 bases respectively, with 12 bases between them. The germline V gene has CDR1 SGHRS and CDR2 YFSETQ. The CDR3 extends over 12 amino acids. CDR3 residues: CASRQSLETQYF. In nucleotides, the CDR3 is TGCGCCAGTCGACAGAGCTTAGAGACCCAGTACTTC.

With regard to this clone: Other DNA sequences in the same sample also yield this CDR3. The gene calls are TRBV2 and TRBJ1-4; D call uncertain. V lost 7 bases, J lost 4 bases, and 10 bases lay in between. Germline V gives CDR1 SNHLY, CDR2 FYNNEI. The CDR3 loop spans 13 amino acids. The CDR3 coding sequence is TGTGCCAGCACCGGGCAGAATAATGAAAAACTGTTTTTT. It specifies CASTGQNNEKLFF.

In this sample, this clone turned up once. The rearrangement links TRBV7-9 to TRBJ1-4; a possible D gene is TRBD1 (6 bases). Germline CDR1 and CDR2: SEHNR and FQNEAQ (reference sequence). Trimming took off 1 base at V and 7 bases at J, with 13 bases between the two ends. The CDR3 has 15 residues. CDR3 sequence: CASSLGRGRVEKLFF. CDR3 DNA sequence: TGTGCCAGCAGCTTAGGTCGGGGGCGAGTTGAAAAACTGTTTTTT.

J is TRBJ2-3 and V is TRBV4-1; TRBD2 matches at 14 bases. V was pared by 4 bases and J by 14 bases, with 14 bases of the junction left unmatched. Germline V gene data show CDR1 as MGHRA and CDR2 as YSYEKL. This CDR3 region has 16 residues. In DNA, the CDR3 is TGCGCCAGCAGCCTCCCAGGGACTAGCGGGGGTCTTGATCGGTATTTT. Protein: CASSLPGTSGGLDRYF.

The chain couples TRBV7-3 to TRBJ2-2; D might be TRBD1 or TRBD2, each matching 5 bases. Germline CDR1 SGHTA, CDR2 FQGTGA. Deletions cut 1 base from V and 2 bases from J, with 11 bases between. The CDR3 sequence is 16 residues long. The CDR3 spells CASSLMNGANTGELFF. In DNA form, the CDR3 reads TGTGCCAGCAGCTTAATGAACGGGGCCAACACCGGGGAGCTGTTTTTT.

The chain employs TRBV14 and TRBJ1-1; D is ambiguous. Trimming cost V 2 bases and J 11 bases, with 15 bases left between them. The CDR3 sequence is 13 residues long. From germline, CDR1 is SGHDN and CDR2 FVKESK. CDR3 sequence reads: CASSQKGYLGAFF. In DNA, the CDR3 is TGTGCCAGCAGCCAAAAGGGATATCTGGGGGCTTTCTTT.

The genes are TRBV27 and TRBJ2-3; 11 bases line up with TRBD2. The germline gives CDR1 MNHEY, CDR2 SMNVEV (reference sequence). J gave up 3 bases and V 10 bases, and 12 bases lay outside the gene matches. The CDR3 sequence is 16 residues long. The CDR3 reads CATIRLAGGGTDTQYF. The DNA of the CDR3 is TGTGCCACCATCCGTCTAGCGGGAGGTGGGACAGATACGCAGTATTTT.

This rearrangement joins TRBV6-1 to TRBJ2-1, with D possibly matching TRBD1 (5 bases). CDR3 length: 19 amino acids. The germline V and J ends were trimmed by 3 bases and 5 bases, with 26 bases remaining between them. Germline CDR1 MNHNS, CDR2 SASEGT. The CDR3 DNA reads TGTGCCAGCAGTGACCCCAGAACCTACAGGCTAGGGGTTAACAATGAGCAGTTCTTC. Protein: CASSDPRTYRLGVNNEQFF.

This sequence joins TRBV10-3 and TRBJ2-7; 12 nucleotides agree with TRBD2. The germline V gene has CDR1 ENHRY and CDR2 SYGVKD. The ends lost 6 bases at V and 4 bases at J; junction bases unmatched: 7. The CDR3 is 15 amino acids. CDR3 bases: TGTGCCATCAGGCAGACTAGCGGGAGTCTATACGAGCAGTACTTC. Its translation: CAIRQTSGSLYEQYF.

The chain links TRBV27 to TRBJ2-7; 7 bases align to TRBD1. V shed 5 bases, J shed 5 bases, and the junction held 9 bases outside the gene matches. This CDR3 comprises 14 residues. CDR1 is MNHEY, CDR2 SMNVEV, per germline (reference sequence). CDR3 protein: CASSPLAGGNEQYF. CDR3 coding DNA: TGTGCCAGCAGTCCACTGGCAGGGGGAAACGAGCAGTACTTC.

This chain links TRBV29-1 with TRBJ2-3; possible D gene TRBD2, 5 bases. Germline CDR1 reads SQVTM; CDR2 reads ANQGSEA. V was cut by 3 bases and J by 3 bases, with 19 bases left in between. This CDR3 is built from 16 residues. The CDR3 is CSVESRTRGPTDTQYF. CDR3 nucleotides: TGCAGCGTTGAGTCGAGGACCCGAGGGCCGACAGATACGCAGTATTTT.

The chain links TRBV28 to TRBJ2-2, with D perhaps TRBD1 (5 bases). The ends were cut back, 3 bases at V and 8 bases at J, with 22 bases in the middle. This CDR3 has 17 amino acids. Per germline, CDR1 MDHEN and CDR2 SYDVKM. The CDR3 DNA is TGTGCCAGCAGTTTGCGCCACTCGACAGTTTTGAGTGGGGAGCTGTTTTTT. Its protein is CASSLRHSTVLSGELFF.

The V call is TRBV5-1, the J call TRBJ2-1; TRBD2 aligns across 8 bases. After removal of 4 bases from V and 14 bases from J, the junction contained 14 bases not matched to a gene. The germline CDR1 and CDR2 sequences are SGHRS and YFSETQ. CDR3 length equals 14 residues. The CDR3 here is CASSIAGQPKQKFF. The CDR3 DNA is TGCGCCAGCAGCATAGCGGGACAACCTAAGCAAAAGTTCTTC.

The rearrangement links TRBV5-1 to TRBJ2-3; D gene unclear. Per germline, CDR1 SGHRS and CDR2 YFSETQ. CDR3 length equals 16 residues. V was cut by 2 bases and J by 1 base, with 14 bases left in between. CDR3 amino acids: CASSFGTMSRTDTQYF. In DNA, the CDR3 is TGCGCCAGCAGCTTTGGTACCATGTCCCGCACAGATACGCAGTATTTT.